These 22 T cell receptor beta chains originate from one sample sequenced in a study of cytomegalovirus exposure and HLA in healthy donors. PCR employed 60 Vbeta and 13 Jbeta primers. The data were produced by immunoSEQ multiplex PCR, yet TCRdb's version contains in-frame clones alone and is incomplete. There are around 150,000 clones in the sample; around three quarters occur only once, and under 2% lies in the top ten. The sequencing input was PBMCs. Source of these receptors: a woman aged 40 to 50 in good health and CMV-seronegative.

J is TRBJ2-1 and V is TRBV5-4; D gene uncertain. This CDR3 region has 16 residues. Germline loops: CDR1 SGHNT, CDR2 YYREEE (reference sequence). The V end lost 0 bases, the J end lost 2 bases, and 12 bases lay between the germline ends. The DNA for the CDR3 is TGTGCCAGCAGCTTGGATGGCCAATATCCCTACAATGAGCAGTTCTTC. Encoded protein: CASSLDGQYPYNEQFF. The full variable domain, in which reference TRBV5-4 and TRBJ2-1 provide the parts outside the CDR3, is ETGVTQSPTHLIKTRGQQVTLRCSSQSGHNTVSWYQQALGQGPQFIFQYYREEENGRGNFPPRFSGLQFPNYSSELNVNALELDDSALYLCASSLDGQYPYNEQFFGPGTRLTVL.

This clone was detected only a few times. V gene TRBV6-1 combines with J gene TRBJ1-5; D is ambiguous. Germline V gene lookup returns CDR1 MNHNS and CDR2 SASEGT. V lost 6 bases and J 11 bases, leaving 14 bases between the germline ends. This CDR3 has 12 amino acids. The CDR3 spells CASRPPDGAQHF. In nucleotides, the CDR3 is TGTGCCAGCAGACCACCGGACGGGGCCCAGCATTTT.

This chain uses TRBV18 with TRBJ1-1, with 9 bases matching TRBD1. This CDR3 comprises 15 residues. Germline V gene lookup returns CDR1 KGHSH and CDR2 LQKENI. The V segment lost 4 bases and the J segment 3 bases; nucleotides outside the gene matches: 6. The CDR3 coding sequence is TGTGCCAGCTCACTATCGGGACAGGGTGACACTGAAGCTTTCTTT. It yields the protein CASSLSGQGDTEAFF.

The V gene is TRBV6-5, the J gene TRBJ2-5; 8 nucleotides line up with TRBD2. The J call is in doubt because the DNA end fits TRBJ2-7 better. Per the germline V gene, CDR1 is MNHEY and CDR2 is SVGAGI. There are 15 residues in the CDR3. The CDR3 DNA is TGTGCCAGCACCCTCGCCCGCGGGGGGCGGTACGAGCAGTACTTC. This sequence encodes CASTLARGGRYEQYF.

This clone has only a few counts. The V and J genes are TRBV5-5 and TRBJ1-2; the match to TRBD1 covers 7 bases. With V trimmed by 4 bases and J by 5 bases, 8 bases remained unmatched. The CDR3 covers 14 residues. CDR1 and CDR2 from the germline V gene are SGHKS and YYEKEE (reference sequence). CDR3 nucleotides: TGTGCCAGCAGCGTAACCGGGACAGCATATGGCTACACCTTC. It is translated as CASSVTGTAYGYTF.

This sequence joins TRBV25-1 and TRBJ2-1; a possible D gene is TRBD1 (6 bases). This CDR3 region has 17 residues. Trimming stripped 6 bases from V and 4 bases from J, with 22 bases between. CDR1 and CDR2 (germline): MGHDK, SYGVNS. CDR3 DNA sequence: TGTGCCAGCAGGCCCCCAACAGGGTTCTCGATATACAATGAGCAGTTCTTC. It is translated as CASRPPTGFSIYNEQFF.

A few counts support this clone. V usage is TRBV28 and J usage is TRBJ1-5; a possible D gene is TRBD1 (6 bases). Germline V CDR1 and CDR2: MDHEN, SYDVKM. CDR3 length: 17 residues. V was clipped by 2 bases and J by 7 bases, with 21 bases between them. CDR3 amino acids: CASSLRLSKDRSQPQHF. As DNA, the CDR3 is TGTGCCAGCAGTTTAAGGCTAAGCAAAGACAGGTCCCAGCCCCAGCATTTT.

V gene TRBV6-5 combines with J gene TRBJ2-7, with no clear D. CDR1 and CDR2 (germline): MNHEY, SVGAGI. V lost 5 bases and J 2 bases, leaving 7 bases between the germline ends. This CDR3 has 12 amino acids. In DNA, the CDR3 is TGTGCCAGCAGTCCCGACACCTACGAGCAGTACTTC. Translated, it gives CASSPDTYEQYF.

This sequence joins TRBV27 and TRBJ2-6; 10 nucleotides align to TRBD1. With V trimmed by 6 bases and J by 2 bases, 7 bases remained unmatched. The CDR3 runs to 17 residues. Germline CDR1 MNHEY, CDR2 SMNVEV (reference sequence). The CDR3 loop is CASSHQGTGAGANVLTF. In DNA, the CDR3 is TGTGCCAGCAGCCACCAAGGGACAGGGGCTGGGGCCAACGTCCTGACTTTC.

This chain links TRBV30 with TRBJ2-2, with a tentative D call TRBD2 (6 bases). The germline V gene encodes CDR1 GTSNPN and CDR2 SVGIG (reference sequence). Trimming stripped 4 bases from V and 1 base from J, with 16 bases between. This CDR3 has 16 amino acids. Here the CDR3 DNA reads TGTGCCTGGATTTGGGCCGGGACTTTGAACACCGGGGAGCTGTTTTTT. It codes for CAWIWAGTLNTGELFF. Full variable domain (rest looked up from reference TRBV30 and TRBJ2-2): SQTIHQWPATLVQPVGSPLSLECTVEGTSNPNLYWYRQAAGRGLQLLFYSVGIGQISSEVPQNLSASRPQDRQFILSSKKLLLSDSGFYLCAWIWAGTLNTGELFFGEGSRLTVL.

The J gene is TRBJ1-4, the V gene TRBV25-1, with 8 bases lining up with TRBD1. The CDR3 covers 15 residues. CDR1 MGHDK and CDR2 SYGVNS come from the germline V gene. The V and J ends lost 3 bases and 10 bases, in that order; junction bases with no gene match: 10. CDR3 bases: TGTGCCAGCAGTGAGTTGGACAGGGCAGGGGGAAAACTGTTTTTT. Protein product: CASSELDRAGGKLFF.

V is TRBV6-5 and J is TRBJ2-7, with D unresolved. Deletions cut 2 bases from V and 5 bases from J, with 19 bases between. The CDR3 length is 16 residues. Germline V gives CDR1 MNHEY, CDR2 SVGAGI. CDR3 in DNA: TGTGCCAGCAGTTACCAGCGCAGTTCCCCTCGAAACGAGCAGTACTTC. It encodes CASSYQRSSPRNEQYF.

V is TRBV7-6 and J is TRBJ2-3; 9 nucleotides align to TRBD1. V lost 5 bases to trimming and J lost 5 bases; unmatched junction nucleotides: 5. This CDR3 has 14 residues. Germline V gene lookup returns CDR1 SGHVS and CDR2 FNYEAQ. The CDR3 coding sequence is TGTGCCAGCAGCCCGGGACAGGGTCTAGATACGCAGTATTTT. It encodes CASSPGQGLDTQYF.

This clone was found a few times. This chain joins TRBV27 and TRBJ2-7, with 7 bases identical to TRBD1. The CDR3 has 15 residues. V lost 5 bases to trimming and J lost 5 bases; unmatched junction nucleotides: 12. Germline CDR1 reads MNHEY; CDR2 reads SMNVEV (reference sequence). CDR3 nucleotides: TGTGCCAGCAGTCCCACAGGGGACCTTTACCACGAGCAGTACTTC. Amino acids: CASSPTGDLYHEQYF.

This clone showed up just a few times. A junction end diverges from the germline sequence, so it may reflect a read error. The chain joins TRBV7-9 to TRBJ2-1, with TRBD2 as a possible D gene (5 bases). This CDR3 has 12 amino acids. Germline CDR1 reads SEHNR; CDR2 reads FQNEAQ (reference sequence). The CDR3 DNA reads TGTTCCAGCAGGAGCGGTAGTGTAATCCAGTTCTTC. This translates into CSSRSGSVIQFF.

This CDR3 reads CAWSRRYEQFF. The CDR3 coding sequence is TGTGCCTGGTCTAGGAGGTATGAGCAGTTCTTC. The V gene is TRBV30, the J gene TRBJ2-1; a weak D match, TRBD2 (5 bases). V was cut by 5 bases and J by 8 bases, with 10 bases left in between. Germline V gene lookup returns CDR1 GTSNPN and CDR2 SVGIG (reference sequence). This CDR3 is 11 amino acids long.

V gene TRBV2 combines with J gene TRBJ1-5, with D possibly TRBD1 on 5 matching bases. The V end was cut by 5 bases, the J end by 1 base, with 15 bases between. This CDR3 region has 16 residues. The germline V gene has CDR1 SNHLY and CDR2 FYNNEI. Here the CDR3 DNA reads TGTGCCAGCAGTCCCCAGCTGGGGGGAAGCAATCAGCCCCAGCATTTT. Translating it yields CASSPQLGGSNQPQHF. Filled out from reference TRBV2 and TRBJ1-5, the complete variable domain reads EPEVTQTPSHQVTQMGQEVILRCVPISNHLYFYWYRQILGQKVEFLVSFYNNEISEKSEIFDDQFSVERPDGSNFTLKIRSTKLEDSAMYFCASSPQLGGSNQPQHFGDGTRLSIL.

A few counts support this clone. The V and J genes are TRBV6-1 and TRBJ2-7, with D perhaps TRBD1 (6 bases). V dropped 1 base and J dropped 2 bases, with 15 bases sitting between them. Looked up from germline, CDR1 is MNHNS and CDR2 is SASEGT. The CDR3 sequence is 16 residues long. The CDR3 loop is CASSEGGQRGTYEQYF. CDR3 coding DNA: TGTGCCAGCAGTGAAGGGGGACAAAGGGGGACCTACGAGCAGTACTTC.

The rearrangement uses TRBV4-1 and TRBJ2-1, with 14 bases lining up with TRBD2. Germline values: CDR1 MGHRA, CDR2 YSYEKL. J gave up 4 bases and V 1 base, and 6 bases lay outside the gene matches. The CDR3 has 18 residues. The CDR3 loop is CASSQVGLAGGMYNEQFF. The CDR3 DNA is TGCGCCAGCAGCCAAGTAGGACTAGCGGGAGGAATGTACAATGAGCAGTTCTTC.

A remark on this clone: At one of its ends the junction is not consistent with the germline gene, which may arise from a read error. The V call is TRBV7-9, the J call TRBJ1-1; 7 bases are a match to TRBD1. Germline CDR1 reads SEHNR; CDR2 reads FQNEAQ (reference sequence). The CDR3 extends over 14 amino acids. This CDR3 is CSSSPNRGLTEAFF. CDR3 bases: TGTTCCAGCAGCCCTAACAGGGGCCTTACTGAAGCTTTCTTT.

The V and J genes are TRBV28 and TRBJ1-6; D remains ambiguous. The V gene lost 6 bases and the J gene lost 7 bases, with 19 bases spanning the gap. The V gene's germline CDR1 is MDHEN and CDR2 SYDVKM. This CDR3 region has 16 residues. The CDR3 spells CASRGSGFLGNSPLHF. The CDR3, as DNA: TGTGCCAGCAGGGGGTCGGGGTTTTTGGGGAATTCACCCCTCCACTTT.

The chain recombines TRBV7-9 with TRBJ1-5; perhaps TRBD1 as D (6 bases). CDR1 and CDR2 from the germline V gene are SEHNR and FQNEAQ (reference sequence). V dropped 2 bases and J dropped 0 bases, with 8 bases sitting between them. The CDR3 sequence is 15 residues long. The CDR3 DNA reads TGTGCCAGCAGCTTAACAGGGAATAGCAATCAGCCCCAGCATTTT. Encoded protein: CASSLTGNSNQPQHF.